The subject of this entry is one T cell receptor (beta chain). There are 16 residues in the CDR3. Germline CDR1 is MNHEY and CDR2 is SVGAGI. V was clipped by 2 bases and J by 0 bases, with 13 bases between them. Sequencing used immunoSEQ multiplex PCR; TCRdb keeps in-frame clones, though not all of them. Altogether about 48,000 clones are present, 94% being singletons, with the ten largest covering 0.4% to 0.55%. The data derive from a study of T cell changes during pregnancy in multiple sclerosis. The origin of this receptor is a female donor with multiple sclerosis, enrolled in a pregnancy study. The V gene is TRBV6-5, the J gene TRBJ1-2; D not certain. Sequenced material: CD4+ T cells from peripheral blood mononuclear cells, taken in the first trimester of pregnancy. CDR3 in DNA: TGTGCCAGCAGTTACGATGTCGACTCTCCTAACTATGGCTACACCTTC. Translation: CASSYDVDSPNYGYTF.